Below are 5 T cell receptor beta chains sequenced from a single sample in a study of T cell responses to AZD1222 COVID-19 vaccine. The data were produced by immunoSEQ multiplex PCR, yet TCRdb's version contains in-frame clones alone and is incomplete. This sample has 80,000 to 100,000 clones; 80% to 90% occur once, and the top ten carry approximately 6.8%. The source material was peripheral blood, sampled on day 0 of AZD1222 vaccination. The source of these receptors is an adult in good health.

The chain combines TRBV19 with TRBJ1-6; tentatively, D is TRBD1 (6 bases). The germline V gene has CDR1 LNHDA and CDR2 SQIVND (reference sequence). The CDR3 is 12 residues long. Trimming cost V 7 bases and J 8 bases, with 9 bases left between them. CDR3 sequence reads: CASTRTDSPLHF. CDR3 DNA sequence: TGTGCCAGTACTAGGACAGATTCACCCCTCCACTTT.

This clone has just a few counts. The rearrangement joins TRBV30 to TRBJ1-6; D is perhaps TRBD1 (6 bases). Trimming pared 1 base from V and 8 bases from J, leaving 12 bases between. Germline V gives CDR1 GTSNPN, CDR2 SVGIG (reference sequence). CDR3 size: 14 residues. The CDR3 spells CAWSGVTGYSPLHF. The CDR3 nucleotides read TGTGCCTGGAGTGGGGTGACAGGCTATTCACCCCTCCACTTT.

V and J are TRBV11-2 and TRBJ1-1; D gene unclear. The germline gives CDR1 SGHAT, CDR2 FQNNGV. The V and J ends lost 2 bases and 7 bases respectively, with 11 bases between them. The CDR3 is 13 amino acids. CDR3 protein: CASSLNRHNEAFF. The DNA of the CDR3 is TGTGCCAGCAGCTTAAATAGACACAATGAAGCTTTCTTT.

The chain joins TRBV21-1 to TRBJ2-6; TRBD2 is taken as the D call from the table, unchecked against the DNA. TRBV21-1 is a recognized pseudogene. The CDR3 runs to 19 residues. The CDR3 is CASSRGTTPLGSGANVLTF. The CDR3 DNA reads as TGTGCCAGCAGCAGGGGGACTACCCCTTTGGGCTCTGGGGCCAACGTCCTGACTTTC.

V is TRBV2 and J is TRBJ1-5; 7 bases align to TRBD1. CDR1 is SNHLY, CDR2 FYNNEI, per germline. The CDR3 is 15 amino acids. The V gene end was trimmed by 7 bases and the J gene end by 1 base; junction bases not matched to a gene: 7. CDR3 sequence: CASTGQLISNQPQHF. Here the CDR3 DNA reads TGTGCCAGCACGGGACAGTTAATAAGCAATCAGCCCCAGCATTTT. Full variable domain (missing parts from reference TRBV2 and TRBJ1-5): EPEVTQTPSHQVTQMGQEVILRCVPISNHLYFYWYRQILGQKVEFLVSFYNNEISEKSEIFDDQFSVERPDGSNFTLKIRSTKLEDSAMYFCASTGQLISNQPQHFGDGTRLSIL.